The clone carrying this T cell receptor beta chain was seen ten or more times. The data stem from a study of T cells after yellow fever vaccination. Turning to the study itself: Investigators sorted EM, EMRA, CM and Tscm memory subsets, relying on CD3, CD45RA, CCR7 and CD95.

Study findings and constraints: In FACS-sorted repertoires, abundant clonotypes from the bulk population could appear as contaminants. The booster response re-showed most primary clones: around 95% CD4, approximately 90% CD8.

In making TCR cDNA, 5'RACE template switching added a universal primer site and UMIs to it. TCRdb fed the 5' RACE reads into MiXCR, producing one record per CDR3 protein. The sample holds roughly 32,000 distinct CDR3 sequences, around 6.7% seen once. The CDR3 has 18 residues. In germline, CDR1 is MNHNS, CDR2 SASEGT. The trim removed 6 bases at V and 6 bases at J, leaving 14 bases unmatched. This chain connects TRBV6-1 to TRBJ2-1; 13 nucleotides match TRBD2. The receptor comes from a man younger than 35 who received the YFV17D yellow fever vaccine. The sequencing used PBMCs, either bulk or a sorted T-cell subset (CD4+, CD8+, memory, or dextramer-sorted; not recorded which), collected on the day of the first yellow fever vaccination. CDR3 in amino acids: CASSLTGTSGISGNEQFF. The DNA for the CDR3 is TGTGCCAGCAGCCTAACCGGGACTAGCGGGATATCGGGCAATGAGCAGTTCTTC.